Listed below are T cell receptor beta chains from one sample, sequenced in a study of shared clonotypes between healthy human individuals. Generated by immunoSEQ multiplex PCR, the TCRdb table keeps only in-frame clones and is missing some. The repertoire holds approximately 320,000 clones, around 72% seen once, with approximately 10% in the top ten. Input material: memory CD4+ T cells sorted from blood. The receptors shown here come from a man younger than 45 in good health. Each CDR3 is given with its conserved first and last residue. Each record gives: J gene, V gene, D gene, clone size, CDR3 DNA, CDR3 protein. A D gene is named only where the DNA matches it firmly. Clone size is shown for a subset of rows, as once, few, many or a class of expanded clone.

j_gene: TRBJ1-4; v_gene: TRBV5-1; d_gene: -; abundance: -; CDR3nt: TGCGCCAGCAGCGCCAGGGCTAATGAAAAACTGTTTTTT; CDR3aa: CASSARANEKLFF
j_gene: TRBJ1-1; v_gene: TRBV7-8; d_gene: -; abundance: -; CDR3nt: TGTGCCAGCAGCTTAGTCTCAGGGCTGAACACTGAAGCTTTCTTT; CDR3aa: CASSLVSGLNTEAFF
j_gene: TRBJ1-1; v_gene: TRBV5-4; d_gene: -; abundance: -; CDR3nt: TGTGCCAGCAGCTTGGGGACGAGCACTGAAGCTTTCTTT; CDR3aa: CASSLGTSTEAFF
j_gene: TRBJ2-6; v_gene: TRBV16; d_gene: -; abundance: -; CDR3nt: TGTGCCAGCAGCCAATCTACGGGTAGCTCTGGGGCCAACGTCCTGACTTTC; CDR3aa: CASSQSTGSSGANVLTF
j_gene: TRBJ2-7; v_gene: TRBV7-9; d_gene: TRBD1; abundance: few; CDR3nt: TGTGCCAGCAGGTACGGGACAGGGTTCGAGCAGTACTTC; CDR3aa: CASRYGTGFEQYF
j_gene: TRBJ1-5; v_gene: TRBV19; d_gene: -; abundance: few; CDR3nt: TGTGCCACCTCGGACACCTGGCGGAAGCCCCAGCATTTT; CDR3aa: CATSDTWRKPQHF
j_gene: TRBJ1-4; v_gene: TRBV5-1; d_gene: -; abundance: -; CDR3nt: TGCGCCAGCAGCTGGCAGGGTCTCCATGAAAAACTGTTTTTT; CDR3aa: CASSWQGLHEKLFF
j_gene: TRBJ2-7; v_gene: TRBV20-1; d_gene: -; abundance: -; CDR3nt: TGCAGTGCTGAGGGTTTCTACGAGCAGTACTTC; CDR3aa: CSAEGFYEQYF
j_gene: TRBJ2-1; v_gene: TRBV7-9; d_gene: TRBD2; abundance: -; CDR3nt: TGTGCCAGCAGCTCAACTCGTACTAGCGACCGCTCCTACAATGAGCAGTTCTTC; CDR3aa: CASSSTRTSDRSYNEQFF
j_gene: TRBJ2-3; v_gene: TRBV10-2; d_gene: TRBD2; abundance: -; CDR3nt: TGCGCCAGCAGACGTTCTAGCGGGGGTTCTAGCACAGATACGCAGTATTTT; CDR3aa: CASRRSSGGSSTDTQYF
j_gene: TRBJ2-7; v_gene: TRBV6-1; d_gene: -; abundance: few; CDR3nt: TGTGCCAGCAGTGAAGCGGTGGGAGGATCCTACGAGCAGTACTTC; CDR3aa: CASSEAVGGSYEQYF
j_gene: TRBJ1-5; v_gene: TRBV28; d_gene: -; abundance: once; CDR3nt: TGTGCCAGCAGCGAATCCCTTTACAGGAGGAGCAATCAGCCCCAGCATTTT; CDR3aa: CASSESLYRRSNQPQHF
j_gene: TRBJ2-7; v_gene: TRBV28; d_gene: TRBD1; abundance: few; CDR3nt: TGTGCCAGCTCGACGACAGGGGGCTACGAGCAGTACTTC; CDR3aa: CASSTTGGYEQYF
j_gene: TRBJ1-4; v_gene: TRBV9; d_gene: -; abundance: -; CDR3nt: TGTGCCAGCAGCGTAAACACGGCGGTTAATGAAAAACTGTTTTTT; CDR3aa: CASSVNTAVNEKLFF
j_gene: TRBJ2-1; v_gene: TRBV2; d_gene: -; abundance: -; CDR3nt: TGTGCCGGCAAACCGGGAAACTGGGACAATGAGCAGTTCTTC; CDR3aa: CAGKPGNWDNEQFF
j_gene: TRBJ2-7; v_gene: TRBV7-2; d_gene: -; abundance: -; CDR3nt: TGTGCCAGCAGCTCTGTAGCGGCCTACGAGCAGTACTTC; CDR3aa: CASSSVAAYEQYF
j_gene: TRBJ2-7; v_gene: TRBV29-1; d_gene: -; abundance: -; CDR3nt: TGCAGCGTTGATGGGCAGGGCTACGAGCAGTACTTC; CDR3aa: CSVDGQGYEQYF
j_gene: TRBJ2-3; v_gene: TRBV2; d_gene: TRBD2; abundance: -; CDR3nt: TGTGCCAGCAGTGACTCCCCGGGAGGGGCTTATACGCAGTATTTT; CDR3aa: CASSDSPGGAYTQYF
j_gene: TRBJ2-1; v_gene: TRBV7-9; d_gene: -; abundance: -; CDR3nt: TGTGCCAGCGATAGATGGCTTCACAATGAGCAGTTCTTC; CDR3aa: CASDRWLHNEQFF
j_gene: TRBJ2-1; v_gene: TRBV28; d_gene: -; abundance: -; CDR3nt: TGTGCCAGCAGTTCGAACGTGGGCTACAATGAGCAGTTCTTC; CDR3aa: CASSSNVGYNEQFF
j_gene: TRBJ2-1; v_gene: TRBV5-1; d_gene: TRBD2; abundance: few; CDR3nt: TGCGCCAGCAGCGAGGGACTAGACTCCTACAATGAGCAGTTCTTC; CDR3aa: CASSEGLDSYNEQFF
j_gene: TRBJ2-1; v_gene: TRBV6-4; d_gene: TRBD2; abundance: -; CDR3nt: TGTGCCAACAGGGTAAAGCGGGAGGCCTACAATGAGCAGTTCTTC; CDR3aa: CANRVKREAYNEQFF
j_gene: TRBJ2-2; v_gene: TRBV5-1; d_gene: -; abundance: -; CDR3nt: TGCGCCAGCAGCCCGAGTCGACTGGGCGTTTCCGGGGAGCTGTTTTTT; CDR3aa: CASSPSRLGVSGELFF
j_gene: TRBJ2-1; v_gene: TRBV11-3; d_gene: TRBD2; abundance: many; CDR3nt: TGTGCCAGCAGCTTAGGGTTAGCGGGGAGTTACAATGAGCAGTTCTTC; CDR3aa: CASSLGLAGSYNEQFF
j_gene: TRBJ2-7; v_gene: TRBV6-5; d_gene: -; abundance: -; CDR3nt: TGTGCCAGCAGGACGGGCTACTACGAGCAGTACTTC; CDR3aa: CASRTGYYEQYF
j_gene: TRBJ2-3; v_gene: TRBV7-2; d_gene: TRBD2; abundance: -; CDR3nt: TGTGCCAGCAGCTTAAGTGCGGGAGCGGCGGCAGATACGCAGTATTTT; CDR3aa: CASSLSAGAAADTQYF
j_gene: TRBJ2-5; v_gene: TRBV7-3; d_gene: TRBD2; abundance: -; CDR3nt: TGTGCCAGCAGCTTGGGACTAGCGGGTCAAGAGACCCAGTACTTC; CDR3aa: CASSLGLAGQETQYF
j_gene: TRBJ2-3; v_gene: TRBV9; d_gene: TRBD2; abundance: -; CDR3nt: TGTGCCAGCAGCGTAGCGGGTAGCGGGAGCCCAGATACGCAGTATTTT; CDR3aa: CASSVAGSGSPDTQYF
j_gene: TRBJ2-1; v_gene: TRBV5-1; d_gene: -; abundance: -; CDR3nt: TGCGCCAGCAGCCTAGACAGTTTGTACTCCTACAATGAGCAGTTCTTC; CDR3aa: CASSLDSLYSYNEQFF
j_gene: TRBJ1-1; v_gene: TRBV7-2; d_gene: TRBD1; abundance: -; CDR3nt: TGTGCCAGCAGCCTCCGGACAGGGCCAGCTTTCTTT; CDR3aa: CASSLRTGPAFF
j_gene: TRBJ2-7; v_gene: TRBV5-6; d_gene: TRBD1; abundance: -; CDR3nt: TGTGCCAGCAGCTCTACCGGGACAGGGGCCGAGCAGTACTTC; CDR3aa: CASSSTGTGAEQYF
j_gene: TRBJ1-1; v_gene: TRBV7-9; d_gene: -; abundance: -; CDR3nt: TGTGCCAGCAGCTCTAGGGGGGCAGCCATGAACACTGAAGCTTTCTTT; CDR3aa: CASSSRGAAMNTEAFF
j_gene: TRBJ2-5; v_gene: TRBV29-1; d_gene: -; abundance: -; CDR3nt: TGCAGCGTTGAATGGGCGTCCCCAGTGTTTCAAGAGACCCAGTACTTC; CDR3aa: CSVEWASPVFQETQYF
j_gene: TRBJ2-3; v_gene: TRBV7-9; d_gene: -; abundance: -; CDR3nt: TGTGCCAGCAGCTTAGGTAGAACTAGCACAGATACGCAGTATTTT; CDR3aa: CASSLGRTSTDTQYF
j_gene: TRBJ2-3; v_gene: TRBV7-9; d_gene: -; abundance: -; CDR3nt: TGTGCCAGCAGCAGTAGACTAGAATCCACAGATACGCAGTATTTT; CDR3aa: CASSSRLESTDTQYF
j_gene: TRBJ2-5; v_gene: TRBV5-1; d_gene: -; abundance: -; CDR3nt: TGCGCCAGCAGCTTGCGGGGTAAAGAGACCCAGTACTTC; CDR3aa: CASSLRGKETQYF
j_gene: TRBJ1-4; v_gene: TRBV5-1; d_gene: -; abundance: -; CDR3nt: TGCGCCAGCAGCTTGTTAGGGGATAGAGGACTGCATGAAAAACTGTTTTTT; CDR3aa: CASSLLGDRGLHEKLFF
j_gene: TRBJ2-1; v_gene: TRBV11-3; d_gene: -; abundance: -; CDR3nt: TGTGCCAGCAGCTTAGGTTGGTTCAATGAGCAGTTCTTC; CDR3aa: CASSLGWFNEQFF
j_gene: TRBJ2-5; v_gene: TRBV18; d_gene: TRBD2; abundance: -; CDR3nt: TGTGCCAGCTCACCAGCCCTAGCGGGAGGCCGGGCCCAGTACTTC; CDR3aa: CASSPALAGGRAQYF
j_gene: TRBJ2-1; v_gene: TRBV14; d_gene: TRBD2; abundance: -; CDR3nt: TGTGCCAGCAGCCGCGGGACTAGCGGGAGGGGTTCCTACAATGAGCAGTTCTTC; CDR3aa: CASSRGTSGRGSYNEQFF
j_gene: TRBJ2-1; v_gene: TRBV19; d_gene: TRBD1; abundance: -; CDR3nt: TGTGCCAGTAGTTCCCAGGGGGCACGAGATGAGCAGTTCTTC; CDR3aa: CASSSQGARDEQFF
j_gene: TRBJ1-2; v_gene: TRBV7-8; d_gene: -; abundance: few; CDR3nt: TGTGCCAGCAGCTTAGTGTGGGGAGGGGATGGCTACACCTTC; CDR3aa: CASSLVWGGDGYTF
j_gene: TRBJ2-1; v_gene: TRBV7-8; d_gene: -; abundance: -; CDR3nt: TGTGCCAGCAGCTCCACCCGCGAAAGGTCCTCGGGGAATGAGCAGTTCTTC; CDR3aa: CASSSTRERSSGNEQFF
j_gene: TRBJ2-7; v_gene: TRBV5-6; d_gene: -; abundance: -; CDR3nt: TGTGCCAGCAGAATGGATGGGGGGGCGTACGAGCAGTACTTC; CDR3aa: CASRMDGGAYEQYF
j_gene: TRBJ2-1; v_gene: TRBV5-4; d_gene: -; abundance: -; CDR3nt: TGTGCCAGCAGCCCCTCTAGGCAGAAGCAGTTCTTC; CDR3aa: CASSPSRQKQFF
j_gene: TRBJ2-7; v_gene: TRBV5-1; d_gene: TRBD1; abundance: few; CDR3nt: TGCGCCAGCAGCCCAGGACAGGGGTGGTACGAGCAGTACTTC; CDR3aa: CASSPGQGWYEQYF
j_gene: TRBJ2-3; v_gene: TRBV2; d_gene: -; abundance: few; CDR3nt: TGTGCCAGCACGGGGGGCGAGGGGCCGCAGTATTTT; CDR3aa: CASTGGEGPQYF
j_gene: TRBJ2-7; v_gene: TRBV18; d_gene: -; abundance: -; CDR3nt: TGTGCCAGCTCCCTAGTGGGCGGGACAGTCGGCGGCGAGCAGTACTTC; CDR3aa: CASSLVGGTVGGEQYF
j_gene: TRBJ2-5; v_gene: TRBV5-1; d_gene: TRBD1; abundance: -; CDR3nt: TGCGCCAGCAGCCTATTGACGACAGGGGGCGCGGAGACCCAGTACTTC; CDR3aa: CASSLLTTGGAETQYF
j_gene: TRBJ2-1; v_gene: TRBV4-3; d_gene: -; abundance: -; CDR3nt: TGCGCCAGCAGCCAAGCCAGGGTTTGGGGTGAGCAGTTCTTC; CDR3aa: CASSQARVWGEQFF
j_gene: TRBJ1-2; v_gene: TRBV27; d_gene: TRBD1; abundance: -; CDR3nt: TGTGCCAGCAGTTCAACAGGGGGCTTTGGCTACACCTTC; CDR3aa: CASSSTGGFGYTF
j_gene: TRBJ1-1; v_gene: TRBV18; d_gene: -; abundance: -; CDR3nt: TGTGCCAGCTCACCACCTCGATCCTCGAGGTCCACTGAAGCTTTCTTT; CDR3aa: CASSPPRSSRSTEAFF
j_gene: TRBJ1-5; v_gene: TRBV10-3; d_gene: -; abundance: -; CDR3nt: TGTGCCATCAGTGACAACAGGGACCGGCCCCAGCATTTT; CDR3aa: CAISDNRDRPQHF
j_gene: TRBJ1-2; v_gene: TRBV5-4; d_gene: -; abundance: -; CDR3nt: TGTGCCAGCAGCTTGGCGAACCTCGGATATGGCTACACCTTC; CDR3aa: CASSLANLGYGYTF
j_gene: TRBJ2-7; v_gene: TRBV4-3; d_gene: TRBD2; abundance: -; CDR3nt: TGCGCCAGCAGCCAAGGACTAGCGGGAGGACTCGAGCAGTACTTC; CDR3aa: CASSQGLAGGLEQYF
j_gene: TRBJ2-1; v_gene: TRBV5-1; d_gene: -; abundance: -; CDR3nt: TGCGCCAGCAGCTTGGTACTAGATGATGAGCAGTTCTTC; CDR3aa: CASSLVLDDEQFF
j_gene: TRBJ2-7; v_gene: TRBV7-6; d_gene: TRBD2; abundance: -; CDR3nt: TGTGCCAGCAGCGAAACTAGCGGGAGGGCCGACGAGCAGTACTTC; CDR3aa: CASSETSGRADEQYF
j_gene: TRBJ1-1; v_gene: TRBV10-2; d_gene: -; abundance: -; CDR3nt: TGCGCCAGCAGTGAGGTGGGGGGACGGGGCGCTGAAGCTTTCTTT; CDR3aa: CASSEVGGRGAEAFF
j_gene: TRBJ2-6; v_gene: TRBV5-6; d_gene: TRBD1; abundance: once; CDR3nt: TGTGCCAGCAGCTTGCCGGGACAGGCTTACTCTGGGGCCAACGTCCTGACTTTC; CDR3aa: CASSLPGQAYSGANVLTF
j_gene: TRBJ1-5; v_gene: TRBV7-8; d_gene: -; abundance: -; CDR3nt: TGTGCCAGCAGCTCCCAGGGGTTTCAGCCCCAGCATTTT; CDR3aa: CASSSQGFQPQHF